One sample yielded the 7 T cell receptor beta chains listed below, sequenced in a study of human T cells and chemical hapten exposure listed by TCRdb under 2021. Library preparation used RACE. The data were produced on a NextSeq 500. The public sequencing data were trimmed at Q25 with fastp and processed into clonotypes with MiXCR by TCRdb, which kept only in-frame beta chains. Each record represents a unique CDR3 protein, reported with the most common genes and DNA among its rows. In all, the sample holds more than 80,000 distinct CDR3 sequences, and about a tenth of those were seen once. In total, the top ten clones hold more than 2.5% of the sample. The time point label for this specimen denotes: pre-sensitization, week 0. This sample's treatment or condition label indicates: therapeutic diphenylcyclopropenone sensitization with weekly scalp DPC. The sequenced sample was whole blood, obtained in connection with sensitization to the hapten diphenylcyclopropenone (DPC). The receptor set was obtained from a woman aged 55-69 years with alopecia areata. Some clones in this sample may be carry-over from other donors' samples.

This clonotype is a singleton in its sample. A read error may be the cause here, since a much bigger clone is one base away. The genes are TRBV2 and TRBJ1-1; D remains unclear. V was trimmed by 6 bases and J by 0 bases, leaving 8 bases between them. CDR1 and CDR2 (germline): SNHLY, FYNNEI. The length of the CDR3 is 13 residues. CDR3 DNA: TGTGCCAGCAGCAAAGAGATGAACACTGAAGCTTTCTTT. Its translation: CASSKEMNTEAFF.

This clonotype came up many times. The chain combines TRBV11-2 with TRBJ1-2; no clear D. There are 13 residues in the CDR3. Per germline, CDR1 SGHAT and CDR2 FQNNGV. Trimming left V 1 base short and J 2 bases short, with 5 bases between. The CDR3 DNA sequence: TGTGCCAGCAGCTTAGGAGGAAACTATGGCTACACCTTC. Residues: CASSLGGNYGYTF.

At least ten counts were recorded for this clonotype. V gene TRBV20-1 combines with J gene TRBJ1-1, with no clear D. Germline CDR1 and CDR2: DFQATT and SNEGSKA (reference sequence). The CDR3 is made up of 15 amino acids. V was clipped by 1 base and J by 4 bases, with 16 bases between them. CDR3 loop: CSARALGEFGTEAFF. Here the CDR3 DNA reads TGCAGTGCTAGAGCGTTAGGTGAGTTCGGCACTGAAGCTTTCTTT.

This clonotype was counted at least ten times. The rearrangement links TRBV10-2 to TRBJ2-5; TRBD2 is a possible D gene (5 bases). V lost 6 bases and J 2 bases, leaving 16 bases between the germline ends. The germline V gene has CDR1 WSHSY and CDR2 SAAADI. CDR3 length: 15 amino acids. The CDR3 protein is CASRDRGGVQETQYF. CDR3 nucleotides: TGCGCCAGCAGGGACCGGGGTGGGGTACAAGAGACCCAGTACTTC.

This chain uses TRBV2 with TRBJ1-2, with 7 bases identical to TRBD1. Germline trimming cut 10 bases from V and 1 base from J; bases unmatched to any gene: 6. The CDR3 spans 13 residues. CDR1 and CDR2 (germline): SNHLY, FYNNEI. The DNA of the CDR3 is TGTGCCACCAGGGACAGACATAACTATGGCTACACCTTC. Amino acid sequence: CATRDRHNYGYTF.

This clonotype was seen many times. The chain employs TRBV7-9 and TRBJ1-1; D call uncertain. Trimming took 1 base from V and 0 from J, leaving 6 bases between them. CDR1 and CDR2 from the germline V gene are SEHNR and FQNEAQ (reference sequence). The CDR3 totals 14 residues. The CDR3 sequence: CASSLDWLNTEAFF. The DNA of the CDR3 is TGTGCCAGCAGCTTAGACTGGCTGAACACTGAAGCTTTCTTT.

This clonotype was detected ten times or more. The chain is built from TRBV3-1 and TRBJ1-2; 9 positions match TRBD1. Germline V gene data show CDR1 as LGHDT and CDR2 as YNNKEL (reference sequence). After removal of 2 bases from V and 4 bases from J, the junction contained 5 bases not matched to a gene. The CDR3 is 15 amino acids. The CDR3: CASSQRDRGSYGYTF. CDR3 DNA sequence: TGTGCCAGCAGCCAAAGAGACAGGGGGTCCTATGGCTACACCTTC.